One T cell receptor (beta chain) is described in this entry. Authors' analysis steps: Estimates of nucleated cell counts were drawn from the amplification of reference gene primers. TCRdb's copy holds only in-frame clones and misses some; the assay was immunoSEQ multiplex PCR. V and J calls and clone size follow that table, whereas D and trimming were derived from the DNA. The data hold about 160,000 clones, with roughly 83% observed a single time. This specimen belongs to a study of blood T cell repertoires in COVID-19. This TCR was recovered from a man between 18 and 35 years old with active or convalescent COVID-19. The sequencing sample was made of peripheral blood.

In DNA, the CDR3 is TGCAGTGCAGGCCTAGCAGATACGCAGTATTTT. This translates into CSAGLADTQYF. This chain uses TRBV20-1 with TRBJ2-3; D gene uncertain. Germline values: CDR1 DFQATT, CDR2 SNEGSKA (reference sequence). The V gene lost 6 bases and the J gene lost 4 bases, with 8 bases spanning the gap. The CDR3 loop spans 11 amino acids.